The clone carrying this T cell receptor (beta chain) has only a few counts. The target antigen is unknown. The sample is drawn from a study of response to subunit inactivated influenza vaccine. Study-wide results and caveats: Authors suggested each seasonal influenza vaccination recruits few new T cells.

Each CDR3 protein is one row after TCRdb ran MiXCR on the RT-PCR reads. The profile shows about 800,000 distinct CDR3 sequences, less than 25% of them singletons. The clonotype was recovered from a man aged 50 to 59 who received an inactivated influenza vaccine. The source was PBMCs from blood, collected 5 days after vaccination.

Here the CDR3 DNA reads TGTGCCAGCAGTGAAAACCCGGGGGGCTCGAATGAGCAGTTCTTC. It codes for CASSENPGGSNEQFF. J is TRBJ2-1 and V is TRBV2; maybe TRBD2 (7 bases). Germline V gives CDR1 SNHLY, CDR2 FYNNEI. This CDR3 has 15 amino acids. V was clipped by 2 bases and J by 7 bases, with 15 bases between them.